The entry that follows covers one TCR beta chain sequence. Trimming took 4 bases from V and 6 from J; bases not matched to a gene: 6. The germline gives CDR1 SQVTM, CDR2 ANQGSEA. The CDR3 extends over 13 amino acids. The repertoire was sequenced with immunoSEQ multiplex PCR; TCRdb's copy has only in-frame clones and lacks some. The table has 55,000 to 80,000 clones, around 90% seen once; the top ten hold approximately 1.3%. These data originate in a study of OX40 agonist ivuxolimab in advanced cancers. This clonotype was sampled from an adult with an advanced solid tumor such as melanoma, head and neck, liver or kidney cancer. The sample here was CD4+ or CD8+ T cells sorted from blood, taken in a trial of the OX40 agonist ivuxolimab. V gene TRBV29-1 combines with J gene TRBJ1-1; 9 positions match TRBD1. CDR3 in amino acids: CSVAGQGGAEAFF. CDR3 DNA sequence: TGCAGCGTTGCGGGACAGGGAGGCGCTGAAGCTTTCTTT.